Below are 22 T cell receptor beta chains sequenced from a single sample in a study of TIL therapy for anti-PD-1-resistant metastatic lung cancer. The libraries were made with immunoSEQ v3. The table came from immunoSEQ multiplex PCR; TCRdb's copy has only in-frame clones and leaves some out. The sample holds 21,000 or so clones; 78% are singletons and the top ten take 7% to 8%. Described time point: pre-treatment sample, taken before nivolumab and TIL therapy. The input for sequencing was blood, taken at baseline. The receptors were sampled from a person between 30 and 79 years old with non-small cell lung cancer.

The chain joins TRBV5-6 to TRBJ2-7; D is possibly TRBD2 (5 bases). With 6 bases removed from V and 5 bases from J, the gap between germline ends came to 18 bases. The length of the CDR3 is 14 residues. The germline CDR1 and CDR2 sequences are SGHDT and YYEEEE. CDR3 nucleotides: TGTGCCAGCAACCCGGGGATAGCGCTCCACGAGCAGTACTTC. The encoded protein is CASNPGIALHEQYF.

The chain has TRBV5-8 and TRBJ2-7, with TRBD2 matching 14 bases. Unmatched junction bases numbered 6, after V lost 3 bases and J lost 1 base. The CDR3 runs to 17 residues. Germline CDR1 and CDR2: SGHTS and YDEGEE. The CDR3, as DNA: TGTGCCAGCAGCTGGGGACTAGCGGGAGTGAAGTCCTACGAGCAGTACTTC. Translating it yields CASSWGLAGVKSYEQYF.

The chain couples TRBV25-1 to TRBJ2-1, with D uncertain. There are 15 residues in the CDR3. Deletions cut 1 base from V and 1 base from J, with 8 bases between. Germline loops: CDR1 MGHDK, CDR2 SYGVNS. The CDR3 spells CASSELGLSYNEQFF. CDR3 DNA sequence: TGTGCCAGCAGTGAATTAGGTCTATCCTACAATGAGCAGTTCTTC.

The chain has TRBV27 and TRBJ1-4; D unresolved. Germline V gene lookup returns CDR1 MNHEY and CDR2 SMNVEV (reference sequence). CDR3 length equals 15 residues. Trimming cost V 6 bases and J 4 bases, with 15 bases left between them. For the CDR3, the DNA is TGTGCCAGCAGCCCATCGGCCTTTTTTAATGAAAAACTGTTTTTT. Its translation is CASSPSAFFNEKLFF.

This chain joins TRBV7-9 and TRBJ1-4, with a weak D call TRBD1 (5 bases). V gave up 4 bases and J gave up 0 bases, with 12 bases separating them. This CDR3 spans 16 amino acids. CDR1 is SEHNR, CDR2 FQNEAQ, per germline (reference sequence). The CDR3 DNA reads as TGTGCCAGCAGCTACCTGGGGGGAGCAACTAATGAAAAACTGTTTTTT. This encodes CASSYLGGATNEKLFF. Together with reference TRBV7-9 and TRBJ1-4, the CDR3 gives the full variable domain: DTGVSQNPRHKITKRGQNVTFRCDPISEHNRLYWYRQTLGQGPEFLTYFQNEAQLEKSRLLSDRFSAERPKGSFSTLEIQRTEQGDSAMYLCASSYLGGATNEKLFFGSGTQLSVL.

The CDR3 reads CAAAPQGAYHEQYF. The DNA for the CDR3 is TGTGCCGCTGCCCCCCAGGGGGCCTACCACGAGCAGTACTTC. This chain joins TRBV7-8 and TRBJ2-7; 8 positions match TRBD1. V shed 11 bases, J shed 5 bases, and the junction held 14 bases outside the gene matches. The CDR3 is 14 amino acids. Germline V gene data show CDR1 as SGHVS and CDR2 as FQNEAQ.

The count of this clone is one. The rearrangement links TRBV6-5 to TRBJ2-7, with 9 positions matching TRBD1. Germline CDR1 and CDR2: MNHEY and SVGAGI. V trimming: 5 bases; J trimming: 7 bases; junction bases outside the gene matches: 6. The CDR3 sequence is 13 residues long. In DNA form, the CDR3 reads TGTGCCAGCAGTAACAGGGGGCTGAGTGAGCAGTACTTC. This gives the protein CASSNRGLSEQYF.

In DNA form, the CDR3 reads TGCGCCAGCAGCGGAACGTTGGGGGGGAGTTATGGCTACACCTTC. Translated, it gives CASSGTLGGSYGYTF. The V gene is TRBV5-1, the J gene TRBJ1-2; D perhaps matches TRBD1 (5 bases). V was pared by 4 bases and J by 5 bases, with 18 bases between. CDR1 is SGHRS, CDR2 YFSETQ, per germline. This CDR3 comprises 15 residues.

CDR3 sequence (DNA): TGCGCCAGCAGTAAAAGAAGGGGGCAGAATAAGATGTACTACGAGCAGTACTTC. Translation: CASSKRRGQNKMYYEQYF. The chain joins TRBV23-1 to TRBJ2-7, with 7 bases aligning to TRBD1. TRBV23-1 is given ORF status, its function remaining uncertain. Trimming cost V 5 bases and J 3 bases; bases outside gene matches: 19. The CDR3 contains 18 residues.

The chain recombines TRBV27 with TRBJ2-7; 14 bases fit TRBD2. CDR3 length: 18 residues. CDR1 and CDR2 (germline): MNHEY, SMNVEV (reference sequence). Trimming at V came to 4 bases and at J to 5 bases, leaving 13 bases not matched to a gene. CDR3 coding DNA: TGTGCCAGCAGTTCGGGGATAGGACTAGCGGGAGGCGTCCACGAGCAGTACTTC. It specifies CASSSGIGLAGGVHEQYF.

This clone was seen a handful of times. In DNA, the CDR3 is TGTGCCAGCAGCTTAGGTTTGTCAGGGATGGGCTACACCTTC. As protein: CASSLGLSGMGYTF. This sequence joins TRBV7-2 and TRBJ1-2; a possible D gene is TRBD1 (5 bases). This CDR3 is built from 14 residues. Germline V CDR1 and CDR2: SGHTA, FQGNSA. Between the trimmed V and J ends, which lost 1 base and 8 bases, there was a span of 14 bases.

V and J are TRBV2 and TRBJ2-5; 10 positions agree with TRBD1. This CDR3 spans 16 amino acids. The germline gives CDR1 SNHLY, CDR2 FYNNEI. V shed 5 bases, J shed 2 bases, and the junction held 8 bases outside the gene matches. CDR3 bases: TGTGCCAGCAGTTACCGGGACAGGGGTGGGCAAGAGACCCAGTACTTC. As protein: CASSYRDRGGQETQYF.

V gene TRBV27 combines with J gene TRBJ2-2; D not certain. The CDR3 spans 13 residues. Between the trimmed V and J ends, which lost 3 bases and 3 bases, there was a span of 5 bases. Germline V gives CDR1 MNHEY, CDR2 SMNVEV (reference sequence). CDR3 in DNA: TGTGCCAGCAGTTTGGTCTACACCGGGGAGCTGTTTTTT. Protein product: CASSLVYTGELFF.

The rearrangement uses TRBV18 and TRBJ2-3, with no clear D. Germline CDR1 reads KGHSH; CDR2 reads LQKENI. V lost 6 bases to trimming and J lost 3 bases, with 7 bases between them. The CDR3 has 12 amino acids. CDR3 nucleotide sequence: TGTGCCAGCTCCCCGGGTACAGATACGCAGTATTTT. Translated: CASSPGTDTQYF.

V is TRBV5-1 and J is TRBJ2-2, with 7 nucleotides matching TRBD2. The CDR3 loop spans 14 amino acids. CDR1 and CDR2 from the germline V gene are SGHRS and YFSETQ. The junction had 4 bases not matched to a gene; V was cut back by 0 bases and J by 8 bases. The CDR3 nucleotides are TGCGCCAGCAGCTTGGCACGACTAGCTGGGGAGCTGTTTTTT. Protein product: CASSLARLAGELFF.

The chain combines TRBV2 with TRBJ2-2, with D unclear. CDR1 and CDR2 from the germline V gene are SNHLY and FYNNEI. The CDR3 extends over 14 amino acids. Between the trimmed V and J ends, which lost 4 bases and 1 base, there was a span of 7 bases. As DNA, the CDR3 is TGTGCCAGCAGTGCCAGCCGGAACACCGGGGAGCTGTTTTTT. Translating gives CASSASRNTGELFF.

The chain has TRBV20-1 and TRBJ2-2; 7 bases match TRBD1. Germline CDR1 reads DFQATT; CDR2 reads SNEGSKA (reference sequence). This CDR3 comprises 11 residues. The J segment lost 8 bases and the V segment lost 3 bases, leaving 0 bases of the junction unmatched. The CDR3 here is CSARGQGELFF. The CDR3 DNA reads TGCAGTGCTAGGGGACAGGGGGAGCTGTTTTTT.

The chain carries TRBV28 and TRBJ1-2; D not resolved. The V gene's germline CDR1 is MDHEN and CDR2 SYDVKM. V lost 6 bases to trimming and J lost 4 bases, with 15 bases between them. The CDR3 runs to 14 residues. The CDR3 sequence is CASSPNAGVYGYTF. The DNA for the CDR3 is TGTGCCAGCAGCCCAAACGCGGGTGTCTATGGCTACACCTTC.

J is TRBJ1-1 and V is TRBV4-2; D call uncertain. With 2 bases removed from V and 4 bases from J, the gap between germline ends came to 8 bases. Germline values: CDR1 LGHNA, CDR2 YNFKEQ. The CDR3 runs 13 residues. CDR3: CASSQSPSTEAFF. In DNA, the CDR3 is TGTGCCAGCAGCCAAAGCCCCAGCACTGAAGCTTTCTTT.

The rearrangement uses TRBV30 and TRBJ1-2; D perhaps matches TRBD1 (6 bases). Germline-derived CDR1 and CDR2 are GTSNPN and SVGIG (reference sequence). This CDR3 comprises 12 residues. Deletions cut 6 bases from V and 4 bases from J, with 12 bases between. CDR3 sequence: CACLSGVYGYTF. CDR3 bases: TGTGCCTGTCTTTCAGGGGTCTATGGCTACACCTTC.

The V call is TRBV7-2, the J call TRBJ2-2; 14 nucleotides line up with TRBD2. Per the germline V gene, CDR1 is SGHTA and CDR2 is FQGNSA. There are 22 residues in the CDR3. Trimming cost V 0 bases and J 4 bases; bases outside gene matches: 16. The CDR3 nucleotides are TGTGCCAGCAGCTTAGCTTTCCCATTCGGGACTAGCGGGAGAGCGGGCACCGGGGAGCTGTTTTTT. Translation gives CASSLAFPFGTSGRAGTGELFF.

This chain links TRBV11-2 with TRBJ2-3, with D possibly TRBD1 on 6 matching bases. There are 13 residues in the CDR3. V lost 5 bases, J lost 7 bases, and 13 bases lay in between. The germline gives CDR1 SGHAT, CDR2 FQNNGV. The CDR3 region is CASSVRGGNTQYF. In DNA, the CDR3 is TGTGCCAGCAGCGTCCGAGGGGGAAATACGCAGTATTTT.